This TCR beta chain was identified in a study of blood T cell repertoires in COVID-19. TCRdb keeps only in-frame clones here, not all; method: immunoSEQ multiplex PCR. The sample has 90,000 to 130,000 clones, more than 75% seen once. The source is a woman between 45 and 60 years old with acute or convalescent COVID-19. Sample: peripheral blood.

The CDR3 nucleotides read TGTGCCAGCAGCGCTTCCTCTACGGGGTTCGATGAGCAGTTCTTC. It encodes CASSASSTGFDEQFF. The rearrangement joins TRBV9 to TRBJ2-1; D might be TRBD2 (5 bases). Per the germline V gene, CDR1 is SGDLS and CDR2 is YYNGEE. The CDR3 runs to 15 residues. V lost 3 bases and J 8 bases, leaving 18 bases between the germline ends.